Each of the 22 T cell receptor beta chains below was sequenced from the same sample in a study of cytomegalovirus exposure and HLA in healthy donors. Researchers ran the PCR with 60 Vbeta and 13 Jbeta primers. Sequencing was performed with immunoSEQ multiplex PCR; in TCRdb, only in-frame clones are kept and a portion is missing. Of fewer than 110,000 clones in the sample, 82% were seen once. Sequenced input: PBMCs. The source is a man aged 25-40 years in good health and CMV-seropositive.

The chain combines TRBV30 with TRBJ2-4, with 7 bases matching TRBD2. In germline, CDR1 is GTSNPN, CDR2 SVGIG (reference sequence). The trim removed 3 bases at V and 1 base at J, leaving 3 bases unmatched. This CDR3 is built from 14 residues. This CDR3 reads CAWRIGGAKNIQYF. CDR3 nucleotide sequence: TGTGCCTGGAGAATCGGGGGGGCCAAAAACATTCAGTACTTC. Together with reference TRBV30 and TRBJ2-4, the CDR3 gives the full variable domain: SQTIHQWPATLVQPVGSPLSLECTVEGTSNPNLYWYRQAAGRGLQLLFYSVGIGQISSEVPQNLSASRPQDRQFILSSKKLLLSDSGFYLCAWRIGGAKNIQYFGAGTRLSVL.

This chain connects TRBV2 to TRBJ1-4; D might be TRBD1 (5 bases). With 8 bases removed from V and 8 bases from J, the gap between germline ends came to 15 bases. The CDR3 is made up of 13 amino acids. Looked up from germline, CDR1 is SNHLY and CDR2 is FYNNEI. The CDR3 sequence is CASWTIIGEKLFF. CDR3 nucleotides: TGTGCCAGCTGGACAATAATAGGGGAAAAACTGTTTTTT.

The CDR3 spells CAWRLTSGGLQETQYF. DNA of the CDR3: TGTGCCTGGAGGTTGACTAGCGGGGGCCTCCAAGAGACCCAGTACTTC. The chain carries TRBV30 and TRBJ2-5, with TRBD2 matching over 12 bases. Germline V gives CDR1 GTSNPN, CDR2 SVGIG (reference sequence). CDR3 length equals 16 residues. Losses at the gene ends were 3 bases for V and 1 base for J; bases not matched to a gene: 6.

This clone was recorded a few times. This CDR3 reads CASSLSPLLNEQYF. The CDR3 DNA sequence: TGTGCCAGCAGCTTAAGCCCTCTGCTCAACGAGCAGTACTTC. This chain joins TRBV7-9 and TRBJ2-7, with D uncertain. CDR1 SEHNR and CDR2 FQNEAQ come from the germline V gene (reference sequence). The CDR3 contains 14 residues. V lost 2 bases and J 5 bases, leaving 13 bases between the germline ends. The full variable domain, in which reference TRBV7-9 and TRBJ2-7 provide the parts outside the CDR3, is DTGVSQNPRHKITKRGQNVTFRCDPISEHNRLYWYRQTLGQGPEFLTYFQNEAQLEKSRLLSDRFSAERPKGSFSTLEIQRTEQGDSAMYLCASSLSPLLNEQYFGPGTRLTVT.

V and J are TRBV6-1 and TRBJ1-4, with TRBD1 matching 10 bases. The CDR3 is 15 amino acids. In germline, CDR1 is MNHNS, CDR2 SASEGT. Losses at the gene ends were 6 bases for V and 8 bases for J; bases not matched to a gene: 9. CDR3: CASSRTGTGDEKLFF. In DNA, the CDR3 is TGTGCCAGCAGCCGGACCGGGACAGGGGACGAAAAACTGTTTTTT.

The rearrangement joins TRBV11-3 to TRBJ1-4; no clear D gene. V lost 1 base, J lost 16 bases, and 13 bases lay in between. This CDR3 is built from 12 residues. Per germline, CDR1 SGHNT and CDR2 YENEEA. The CDR3 bases are TGTGCCAGCAGCTTAGCCGTGGGCCCGGCGTTTTTT. Translated: CASSLAVGPAFF.

To note about this clone: One junction end disagrees with the germline gene, perhaps due to a read error. This chain connects TRBV27 to TRBJ2-6; a possible D gene is TRBD1 (5 bases). The V gene's germline CDR1 is MNHEY and CDR2 SMNVEV (reference sequence). There are 13 residues in the CDR3. CDR3 loop: CASSFSGANGLTF. CDR3 sequence (DNA): TGTGCCAGCAGTTTTAGTGGGGCCAACGGCCTGACTTTC.

The table lists this clone with a count of one. This sequence joins TRBV7-2 and TRBJ2-7; D gene unclear. Trimming pared 4 bases from V and 5 bases from J, leaving 18 bases between. There are 15 residues in the CDR3. Per the germline V gene, CDR1 is SGHTA and CDR2 is FQGNSA. The CDR3 nucleotides read TGTGCCAGCAGCTCCCAGAGCGCAACCCGGGACGAGCAGTACTTC. It encodes CASSSQSATRDEQYF.

This chain links TRBV12-5 with TRBJ1-1; D remains ambiguous. Germline-derived CDR1 and CDR2 are LGHNT and FRNRAP. The CDR3 is 14 residues long. The V end was cut by 8 bases, the J end by 1 base, with 14 bases between. This chain's CDR3 is CASLVDQRNTEAFF. CDR3 nucleotides: TGTGCTAGTCTGGTCGATCAGCGGAACACTGAAGCTTTCTTT.

The V gene is TRBV13, the J gene TRBJ2-7; TRBD1 matches 9 bases. The J segment lost 5 bases and the V segment lost 2 bases, leaving 10 bases of the junction unmatched. Germline V gene data show CDR1 as PRHDT and CDR2 as FYEKMQ (reference sequence). This CDR3 region has 16 residues. DNA for the CDR3: TGTGCCAGCAGCTTATGGGCGGGACAGGGTCTGGACGAGCAGTACTTC. It is translated as CASSLWAGQGLDEQYF.

Remarks on this clone: Since the CDR3 does not end with the conserved phenylalanine or tryptophan, this likely comes from a read error. This chain connects TRBV7-4 to TRBJ1-6, with 8 nucleotides matching TRBD1. Trimming at V came to 4 bases and at J to 8 bases, leaving 10 bases not matched to a gene. This CDR3 spans 16 amino acids. The germline CDR1 and CDR2 sequences are SGHVT and SQSDAQ. This chain's CDR3 is CASSYLDRVGDSPLHL. CDR3 bases: TGTGCCAGCAGCTATCTGGACAGGGTTGGGGATTCACCCCTCCACCTT.

The V call is TRBV28, the J call TRBJ1-1; TRBD1 agrees at 7 bases. The V gene end was trimmed by 5 bases and the J gene end by 11 bases; junction bases not matched to a gene: 8. This CDR3 has 12 residues. The germline gives CDR1 MDHEN, CDR2 SYDVKM. Here the CDR3 DNA reads TGTGCCAGCAGTGACACAGGGGAATGGGCTTTCTTT. Amino acid sequence: CASSDTGEWAFF. Drawing the rest from reference TRBV28 and TRBJ1-1, the complete variable domain is DVKVTQSSRYLVKRTGEKVFLECVQDMDHENMFWYRQDPGLGLRLIYFSYDVKMKEKGDIPEGYSVSREKKERFSLILESASTNQTSMYLCASSDTGEWAFFGQGTRLTVV.

V gene TRBV14 combines with J gene TRBJ2-3; D may be TRBD2 (7 bases). The CDR3 runs to 17 residues. V shed 5 bases and J shed 0 bases, with 18 bases lying between them. The germline CDR1 and CDR2 sequences are SGHDN and FVKESK. Here the CDR3 DNA reads TGTGCCAGCAGCTTCCGTATGGGGGGGGCTAGCACAGATACGCAGTATTTT. This gives the protein CASSFRMGGASTDTQYF.

The chain has TRBV6-6 and TRBJ2-3; 9 bases are a match to TRBD1. Germline V gene sequence: CDR1 MNHNY, CDR2 SVGAGI (reference sequence). This CDR3 region has 15 residues. With V trimmed by 6 bases and J by 7 bases, 11 bases remained unmatched. CDR3 in DNA: TGTGCCAGCAGACCCGAACAGGGGGCGGGGTATACGCAGTATTTT. This codes for CASRPEQGAGYTQYF.

This clone was observed a single time. V and J are TRBV10-3 and TRBJ2-5; 7 bases agree with TRBD1. CDR1 and CDR2 from the germline V gene are ENHRY and SYGVKD. Unmatched junction bases numbered 11, after V lost 6 bases and J lost 4 bases. This CDR3 is built from 15 residues. CDR3 nucleotides: TGTGCCATCAGCCGAGACAGGGTTTGGTCAGAGACCCAGTACTTC. Its translation: CAISRDRVWSETQYF.

This clone appeared a few times. The genes are TRBV11-3 and TRBJ2-7, with D perhaps TRBD2 (7 bases). Germline values: CDR1 SGHNT, CDR2 YENEEA. CDR3 length equals 17 residues. With 5 bases removed from V and 0 bases from J, the gap between germline ends came to 20 bases. The CDR3: CASSGAGASVSSYEQYF. The DNA of the CDR3 is TGTGCCAGCAGCGGTGCGGGGGCCTCCGTAAGCTCCTACGAGCAGTACTTC.

The J gene is TRBJ2-5, the V gene TRBV9; 11 nucleotides line up with TRBD2. The DNA end lines up better with TRBJ2-7; the J call may be wrong. Germline V lookup: CDR1 SGDLS, CDR2 YYNGEE. The CDR3 consists of 15 residues. The CDR3 spells CASSVSGGAGYEQYF. Written as DNA, the CDR3 is TGTGCCAGCAGTGTTAGCGGGGGGGCTGGCTACGAGCAGTACTTC.

The chain is built from TRBV9 and TRBJ2-2; D is undetermined. The CDR3 has 16 amino acids. The germline V gene encodes CDR1 SGDLS and CDR2 YYNGEE. V dropped 0 bases and J dropped 0 bases, with 9 bases sitting between them. The CDR3 DNA is TGTGCCAGCAGCGTAGAGTTTGCAGCGAACACCGGGGAGCTGTTTTTT. It is translated as CASSVEFAANTGELFF.

The J gene is TRBJ2-6, the V gene TRBV27, with TRBD2 identical over 10 bases. CDR3 length equals 20 residues. The germline V gene encodes CDR1 MNHEY and CDR2 SMNVEV (reference sequence). J was trimmed by 0 bases and V by 4 bases; bases with no gene match: 12. The CDR3 spells CASSSLPLLAGLSGANVLTF. In nucleotides, the CDR3 is TGTGCCAGCAGTTCACTTCCATTACTAGCGGGACTCTCTGGGGCCAACGTCCTGACTTTC.

The V gene is TRBV5-5, the J gene TRBJ1-2, with 9 bases fitting TRBD1. The CDR3 loop spans 18 amino acids. V dropped 6 bases and J dropped 5; count of bases not matched to a gene: 20. Germline V lookup: CDR1 SGHKS, CDR2 YYEKEE (reference sequence). The CDR3 sequence is CASTLPWDRDFQIYGYTF. The CDR3 nucleotides read TGTGCCAGCACCCTCCCCTGGGACAGGGACTTTCAAATTTATGGCTACACCTTC.

The chain recombines TRBV18 with TRBJ2-1, with TRBD1 matching 8 bases. CDR1 is KGHSH, CDR2 LQKENI, per germline. V lost 1 base, J lost 9 bases, and 5 bases stayed unmatched. The CDR3 has 14 residues. CDR3 DNA sequence: TGTGCCAGCTCACCACAGACAGGGGACAGTGAGCAGTTCTTC. Protein: CASSPQTGDSEQFF. The full variable domain, its missing parts supplied by reference TRBV18 and TRBJ2-1, is NAGVMQNPRHLVRRRGQEARLRCSPMKGHSHVYWYRQLPEEGLKFMVYLQKENIIDESGMPKERFSAEFPKEGPSILRIQQVVRGDSAAYFCASSPQTGDSEQFFGPGTRLTVL.

The gene calls are TRBV2 and TRBJ1-3, with D perhaps matching TRBD1 (5 bases). There are 14 residues in the CDR3. V was pared by 3 bases and J by 9 bases, with 15 bases between. Per germline, CDR1 SNHLY and CDR2 FYNNEI. CDR3 bases: TGTGCCAGCAGTGAGCAGGGCACCCCAACCACCATATATTTT. This gives the protein CASSEQGTPTTIYF.